Sequencing of this T cell receptor (beta chain) was carried out in a study of breast tumors, draining lymph nodes, adjacent tissues. Study conclusions and caveats: Tumor and nontumor repertoires were significantly more similar in luminal-like than in basal-like breast cancer.

Trimming took 5 bases from V and 2 from J, leaving 16 bases between them. Germline lookup yields CDR1 MGHRA and CDR2 YSYEKL. The CDR3 sequence is 17 residues long. MiXCR, run by TCRdb on the multiplex PCR reads, gives a single entry per CDR3 protein. The repertoire holds around 110,000 distinct CDR3 sequences, with approximately 28% as singletons. This clonotype was found many times. Antigen specificity is unknown. The lymph nodes were axillary draining lymph nodes from breast cancer patients. The rearrangement joins TRBV4-1 to TRBJ1-6, with D hard to call. The sequenced sample consisted of axillary lymph node tissue. The origin of this receptor is a female donor with breast cancer. Some clones in this sample may be carry-over from other donors' samples. The CDR3 protein is CASSASLGRAYNSPLHF. As DNA, the CDR3 is TGCGCCAGCAGCGCCTCCCTTGGGAGGGCCTATAATTCACCCCTCCACTTT.